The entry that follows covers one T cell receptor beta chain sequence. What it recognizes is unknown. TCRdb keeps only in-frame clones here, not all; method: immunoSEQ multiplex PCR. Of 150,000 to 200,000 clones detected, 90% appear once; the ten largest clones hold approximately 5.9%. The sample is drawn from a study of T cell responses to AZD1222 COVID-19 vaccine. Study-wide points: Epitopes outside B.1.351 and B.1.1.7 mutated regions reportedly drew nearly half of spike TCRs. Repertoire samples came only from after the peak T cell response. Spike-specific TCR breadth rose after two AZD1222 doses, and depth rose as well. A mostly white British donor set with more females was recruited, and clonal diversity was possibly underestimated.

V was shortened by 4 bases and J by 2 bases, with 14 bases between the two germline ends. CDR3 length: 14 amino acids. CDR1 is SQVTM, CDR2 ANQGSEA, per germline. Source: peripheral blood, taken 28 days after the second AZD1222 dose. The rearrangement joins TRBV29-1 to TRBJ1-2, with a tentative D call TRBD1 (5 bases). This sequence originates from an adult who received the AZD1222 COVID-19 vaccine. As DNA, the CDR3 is TGCAGCGTTGGAACGCCGGGACGGAACTATGGCTACACCTTC. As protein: CSVGTPGRNYGYTF.